Each of the 6 T cell receptor beta chains below was sequenced from the same sample in a study of T cells in Graves' hyperthyroidism and ophthalmopathy. Amplification targeted TCR beta CDR3 regions from RNA transcripts. In the first-round RT-PCR of the TCR CDR3, the HTBI primer set was used. TCRdb used MiXCR to reprocess the multiplex PCR reads, holding one entry per CDR3 protein. This sample has 250,000 to 300,000 distinct CDR3 sequences; 10% to 15% occur once, and the top ten carry more than 7.5%. The material sequenced was blood. Receptors originate from a woman in her 30s with Graves' hyperthyroidism that later progressed to Graves' ophthalmopathy.

This clonotype was seen more than once but under ten times. V and J are TRBV6-1 and TRBJ2-5; possibly TRBD1 for D (5 bases). Trimming left V 2 bases short and J 2 bases short, with 21 bases between. Germline CDR1 and CDR2: MNHNS and SASEGT. The CDR3 length is 18 residues. The CDR3 coding sequence is TGTGCCAGCAGTGAAAAGTTGTTGGGCAGGGTGGGACAAGAGACCCAGTACTTC. Residues: CASSEKLLGRVGQETQYF.

This clonotype was observed many times. The chain joins TRBV2 to TRBJ1-1; D is perhaps TRBD1 (6 bases). The germline V gene encodes CDR1 SNHLY and CDR2 FYNNEI. Between the trimmed V and J ends, which lost 6 bases and 5 bases, there was a span of 16 bases. This CDR3 is 14 amino acids long. Here the CDR3 reads CASSLAGQGTEAFF. CDR3 DNA sequence: TGTGCCAGCAGCCTTGCGGGACAAGGGACTGAAGCTTTCTTT.

In its sample, this clonotype was seen many times. The CDR3 DNA reads TGCAGCGTAGCGGGGACTAGCGGGACTGAAGAGACCCAGTACTTC. Residues: CSVAGTSGTEETQYF. The genes are TRBV29-1 and TRBJ2-5; 13 nucleotides line up with TRBD2. The germline V gene has CDR1 SQVTM and CDR2 ANQGSEA. The trim removed 6 bases at V and 3 bases at J, leaving 7 bases unmatched. CDR3 length: 15 residues.

Many counts were recorded for this clonotype. The V gene is TRBV6-8, the J gene TRBJ2-7; D ambiguous. This CDR3 region has 15 residues. Between the trimmed V and J ends, which lost 4 bases and 7 bases, there was a span of 20 bases. From germline, CDR1 is MNHGY and CDR2 SAAAGT. The CDR3 DNA sequence: TGTGCCAGCAGTTTCCTCGGCTCCGATGGATGGGAGCAGTACTTC. Amino acid sequence: CASSFLGSDGWEQYF.

The gene calls are TRBV19 and TRBJ1-2; D remains ambiguous. Germline loops: CDR1 LNHDA, CDR2 SQIVND (reference sequence). The germline V and J ends were trimmed by 9 bases and 5 bases, with 13 bases remaining between them. The CDR3 is 12 residues long. The CDR3 protein is CASNERGYGYTF. CDR3 bases: TGTGCCAGCAACGAACGGGGTTATGGCTACACCTTC.

This clonotype was picked up many times. The V gene is TRBV28, the J gene TRBJ2-3; TRBD1 is a possible D gene (6 bases). Deletions cut 4 bases from V and 9 bases from J, with 8 bases between. CDR3 length: 11 residues. Germline V gives CDR1 MDHEN, CDR2 SYDVKM. For the CDR3, the DNA is TGTGCCAGCAGTTACCAGGGGACGCAGTATTTT. It yields the protein CASSYQGTQYF.